Listed below are T cell receptor beta chains from one sample, sequenced in a study of T cell responses to AZD1222 COVID-19 vaccine. Generated by immunoSEQ multiplex PCR, the TCRdb table keeps only in-frame clones and is missing some. The sample has 120,000 or so clones, 92% seen once. This sample comprised peripheral blood, obtained on day 0 of AZD1222 vaccination. The receptors here all came from an adult in good health. Both conserved end residues are part of each CDR3. A D gene is named only where the DNA matches it firmly. Only part of the rows carry a size: once, few, many, or a class if the clone is expanded.

>NA|NA|TRBJ1-5|TRBV19
TGTGCCAGTAATCTGGGAGTCAATCAGCCCCAGCATTTT
CASNLGVNQPQHF
>NA|few|TRBJ1-2|TRBV9
TGTGCCAGCAGCGGAAGACAGGCACAATACTATGGCTACACCTTC
CASSGRQAQYYGYTF
>NA|NA|TRBJ2-2|TRBV10-3
TGTGCCATCAGTGTTATGGGGGATGCGGATTTGGGCGGGGAGCTGTTTTTT
CAISVMGDADLGGELFF
>NA|NA|TRBJ1-3|TRBV5-1
TGCGCCAGCAGCTTGGCCGGATCCCCTGGAAACACCATATATTTT
CASSLAGSPGNTIYF
>NA|NA|TRBJ2-7|TRBV28
TGTGCCAGCGGGGCGGAAACCTACGAGCAGTACTTC
CASGAETYEQYF
>NA|NA|TRBJ1-3|TRBV5-6
TGTGCCAGCAGATGCGACAGGATATATTTT
CASRCDRIYF
>NA|NA|TRBJ1-1|TRBV9
TGTGCCAGCAGCGCCGAGCATCGACAGGTGGGCACTGAAGCTTTCTTT
CASSAEHRQVGTEAFF
>TRBD1|NA|TRBJ1-2|TRBV30
TGTGCCTGGAGTGACCGCAGGGGGAACTATGGCTACACCTTC
CAWSDRRGNYGYTF
>TRBD2|NA|TRBJ2-4|TRBV4-1
TGCGCCAGCAGCCAAGTGGTGGGAGTACGGCGGGAGGGACGACCTAACATTCAGTACTTC
CASSQVVGVRREGRPNIQYF
>NA|NA|TRBJ2-3|TRBV7-2
TGTGCCAGCAGTATAACTAGCACAGATACGCAGTATTTT
CASSITSTDTQYF
>NA|NA|TRBJ2-7|TRBV3-1/TRBV3-2
TGTGCCAGCAGCCAAACCCCTGGTCCGCCACCGGGTGAGCAGTACTTC
CASSQTPGPPPGEQYF
>TRBD1|NA|TRBJ1-1|TRBV30
TGTGCCTGGAGAGGAAGGGACAGGGGAGGGGCTGAAGCTTTCTTT
CAWRGRDRGGAEAFF
>TRBD1|NA|TRBJ1-5|TRBV3-1/TRBV3-2
TGTGCCAGCAGCCCCCAGGGGGGGCGAGGAGGTCAGCCCCAGCATTTT
CASSPQGGRGGQPQHF
>TRBD2|few|TRBJ2-1|TRBV28
TGTGCCAGCAGTCCACCGACTAGCGGGTCACCCAGCAATGAGCAGTTCTTC
CASSPPTSGSPSNEQFF
>TRBD2|NA|TRBJ2-1|TRBV5-1
TGCGCCAGCAGCACCACTAGCGGGAGCTCCTACAATGAGCAGTTCTTC
CASSTTSGSSYNEQFF
>NA|NA|TRBJ2-2|TRBV11-3
TGTGCCAGCAGCTTTTCATACCACGGGGAGCTGTTTTTT
CASSFSYHGELFF
>NA|NA|TRBJ2-7|TRBV27
TGTGCCAGCAGCCTGCGGGATCCGAGGGACGAGCAGTACTTC
CASSLRDPRDEQYF
>NA|once|TRBJ2-7|TRBV7-9
TGTGCCAGCAGCTTGGCAGGGCGGAGCTCCTACGAGCAGTACTTC
CASSLAGRSSYEQYF
>TRBD1|NA|TRBJ1-2|TRBV7-2
TGTGCCAGCAGCTTCAGTTGGGGACAGGTTGCCTTC
CASSFSWGQVAF